The 25 T cell receptor beta chains given below trace back to one sample, sequenced in a study of T cell responses to AZD1222 COVID-19 vaccine. Method: immunoSEQ multiplex PCR; TCRdb's copy keeps in-frame clones and lacks some. The sample includes over 110,000 clones, roughly nine tenths of them seen just once. The sample was peripheral blood, taken 28 days after the second AZD1222 dose. The receptors stem from an adult who received the AZD1222 COVID-19 vaccine.

This clone came up many times. V usage is TRBV7-8 and J usage is TRBJ1-5; no reliable D call. Germline V gives CDR1 SGHVS, CDR2 FQNEAQ. The CDR3 is 14 residues long. V lost 4 bases and J 5 bases, leaving 12 bases between the germline ends. The CDR3 loop reads CASSSRRFDQPQHF. CDR3 coding DNA: TGTGCCAGCAGCTCGCGGAGGTTCGATCAGCCCCAGCATTTT.

The gene calls are TRBV7-3 and TRBJ1-1; TRBD1 might be the D (5 bases). The V end was cut by 5 bases, the J end by 1 base, with 8 bases between. CDR3 size: 13 residues. Germline assignment: CDR1 SGHTA and CDR2 FQGTGA. The chain's CDR3 is CASSTQENTEAFF. The CDR3 DNA is TGTGCCAGCAGCACACAGGAGAACACTGAAGCTTTCTTT.

V usage is TRBV6-5 and J usage is TRBJ1-4; the D gene is possibly TRBD1 (6 bases). Trimming removed 6 bases at V and 5 bases at J, with 13 bases between. Looked up from germline, CDR1 is MNHEY and CDR2 is SVGAGI. The CDR3 extends over 14 amino acids. The CDR3 is CASSKSQGNEKLFF. DNA for the CDR3: TGTGCCAGCAGCAAGTCACAGGGAAATGAAAAACTGTTTTTT.

V gene TRBV7-9 combines with J gene TRBJ2-1; 10 bases map to TRBD2. Germline-derived CDR1 and CDR2 are SEHNR and FQNEAQ (reference sequence). After removal of 5 bases from V and 8 bases from J, the junction contained 6 bases not matched to a gene. The CDR3 spans 14 residues. The CDR3 loop reads CASSPLSGRDEQFF. The CDR3 bases are TGTGCCAGCAGCCCGCTAAGCGGGAGGGATGAGCAGTTCTTC.

This sequence joins TRBV7-8 and TRBJ1-1, with TRBD1 matching 12 bases. From germline, CDR1 is SGHVS and CDR2 FQNEAQ. The CDR3 runs to 15 residues. The V gene end was trimmed by 5 bases and the J gene end by 7 bases; junction bases not matched to a gene: 8. The CDR3 coding sequence is TGTGCCAGCAGCCTTGGGACAGGGGGCGTTTTTGAAGCTTTCTTT. It specifies CASSLGTGGVFEAFF.

The V and J genes are TRBV6-5 and TRBJ1-5; D remains unclear. Deletions cut 6 bases from V and 6 bases from J, with 12 bases between. The germline V gene encodes CDR1 MNHEY and CDR2 SVGAGI. This CDR3 contains 13 residues. In DNA, the CDR3 is TGTGCCAGCAGCTCAAGAGGAGGTCAGCCCCAGCATTTT. Protein: CASSSRGGQPQHF.

CDR3 bases: TGCGCCAGCAGCCCCTCCCGTTTAGTATCCTATAATTCACCCCTCCACTTT. Translation gives CASSPSRLVSYNSPLHF. The gene calls are TRBV4-3 and TRBJ1-6; D remains ambiguous. This CDR3 contains 17 residues. Germline values: CDR1 LGHNA, CDR2 YSLEER. With 4 bases removed from V and 1 base from J, the gap between germline ends came to 14 bases.

The rearrangement joins TRBV9 to TRBJ2-7; no clear D gene. The ends were cut back, 0 bases at V and 0 bases at J, with 13 bases in the middle. The CDR3 spans 16 residues. Germline V CDR1 and CDR2: SGDLS, YYNGEE. The CDR3 DNA is TGTGCCAGCAGCGTAGCGCCCGGCGAGAGCTCCTACGAGCAGTACTTC. Translation: CASSVAPGESSYEQYF.

This clone appeared once. The chain couples TRBV14 to TRBJ2-3, with 7 bases matching TRBD2. V was pared by 4 bases and J by 0 bases, with 10 bases of the junction left unmatched. Germline V gene data show CDR1 as SGHDN and CDR2 as FVKESK. There are 17 residues in the CDR3. DNA of the CDR3: TGTGCCAGCAGCCCGGACCTTACCGGGGGGAGCACAGATACGCAGTATTTT. It codes for CASSPDLTGGSTDTQYF.

The chain employs TRBV5-1 and TRBJ1-3, with 7 nucleotides matching TRBD1. CDR1 is SGHRS and CDR2 is YFSETQ in the germline V gene. After removal of 1 base from V and 8 bases from J, the junction contained 3 bases not matched to a gene. The CDR3 runs 13 residues. DNA of the CDR3: TGCGCCAGCAGCTTGAATCAGGGGGACACCATATATTTT. It yields the protein CASSLNQGDTIYF.

V gene TRBV18 combines with J gene TRBJ2-1, with 8 bases lining up with TRBD1. Looked up from germline, CDR1 is KGHSH and CDR2 is LQKENI. Germline trimming cut 3 bases from V and 4 bases from J; bases unmatched to any gene: 8. The CDR3 length is 16 residues. CDR3 sequence (DNA): TGTGCCAGCTCACCGAAAGGCGGGACAGGTTACAATGAGCAGTTCTTC. Protein: CASSPKGGTGYNEQFF. Drawing the rest from reference TRBV18 and TRBJ2-1, the complete variable domain is NAGVMQNPRHLVRRRGQEARLRCSPMKGHSHVYWYRQLPEEGLKFMVYLQKENIIDESGMPKERFSAEFPKEGPSILRIQQVVRGDSAAYFCASSPKGGTGYNEQFFGPGTRLTVL.

The chain links TRBV2 to TRBJ1-1; the D gene is possibly TRBD1 (5 bases). There are 13 residues in the CDR3. Deletions cut 11 bases from V and 3 bases from J, with 16 bases between. Germline V gene sequence: CDR1 SNHLY, CDR2 FYNNEI. CDR3 residues: CAGRVGGYTEAFF. Here the CDR3 DNA reads TGTGCCGGCCGCGTGGGGGGGTACACTGAAGCTTTCTTT. Full variable domain (outside the CDR3, taken from reference TRBV2 and TRBJ1-1): EPEVTQTPSHQVTQMGQEVILRCVPISNHLYFYWYRQILGQKVEFLVSFYNNEISEKSEIFDDQFSVERPDGSNFTLKIRSTKLEDSAMYFCAGRVGGYTEAFFGQGTRLTVV.

This chain links TRBV12-5 with TRBJ2-3; 9 nucleotides agree with TRBD1. Germline CDR1 and CDR2: LGHNT and FRNRAP. V shed 7 bases, J shed 2 bases, and the junction held 13 bases outside the gene matches. This CDR3 has 17 residues. The CDR3 nucleotides read TGTGCTAGTGCCCGGGGACAGGGCGGGGGAAACACAGATACGCAGTATTTT. The encoded protein is CASARGQGGGNTDTQYF.

There are a few counts of this clone. This chain uses TRBV16 with TRBJ1-6, with D perhaps TRBD1 (6 bases). The CDR3 is 14 amino acids. V shed 4 bases and J shed 5 bases, with 9 bases lying between them. CDR1 KGHSY and CDR2 FQNENV come from the germline V gene. The CDR3 here is CASSPGADNSPLHF. In DNA form, the CDR3 reads TGTGCCAGCAGCCCAGGGGCTGATAATTCACCCCTCCACTTT.

The rearrangement uses TRBV7-8 and TRBJ1-5, with 10 bases lining up with TRBD1. V lost 0 bases, J lost 6 bases, and 5 bases stayed unmatched. The CDR3 totals 16 residues. Germline loops: CDR1 SGHVS, CDR2 FQNEAQ. DNA of the CDR3: TGTGCCAGCAGCTTAGCTGACAGGGGGCTCGGTCAGCCCCAGCATTTT. It codes for CASSLADRGLGQPQHF.

CDR3 sequence reads: CASSEIQRDEQFF. DNA of the CDR3: TGTGCCAGCAGTGAAATTCAGCGGGATGAGCAGTTCTTC. The chain links TRBV6-1 to TRBJ2-1; the D gene is possibly TRBD2 (6 bases). Trimming cost V 2 bases and J 8 bases, with 10 bases left between them. CDR3 length: 13 residues. CDR1 and CDR2 from the germline V gene are MNHNS and SASEGT.

The CDR3 DNA sequence: TGTGCCAGTAGTATAGGGTACAGCAATCAGCCCCAGCATTTT. Protein sequence: CASSIGYSNQPQHF. V is TRBV19 and J is TRBJ1-5; D gene unclear. Germline CDR1 LNHDA, CDR2 SQIVND (reference sequence). The V end was cut by 1 base, the J end by 1 base, with 5 bases between. The CDR3 runs 14 residues.

The V and J genes are TRBV7-9 and TRBJ2-5; 15 bases align to TRBD2. Trimming at V came to 5 bases and at J to 5 bases, leaving 9 bases not matched to a gene. The germline CDR1 and CDR2 sequences are SEHNR and FQNEAQ (reference sequence). The CDR3 is 17 amino acids. DNA of the CDR3: TGTGCCAGCAGCGGGACTAGCGGGGGGTTTGTCGCTGAGACCCAGTACTTC. This gives the protein CASSGTSGGFVAETQYF.

The V and J genes are TRBV10-3 and TRBJ1-3; D is ambiguous. The length of the CDR3 is 13 residues. CDR1 and CDR2 (germline): ENHRY, SYGVKD. Trimming removed 11 bases at V and 0 bases at J, with 11 bases between. CDR3 sequence: CASETSSGNTIYF. CDR3 coding DNA: TGTGCCTCCGAGACGAGCTCTGGAAACACCATATATTTT.

This chain links TRBV7-9 with TRBJ2-7, with D maybe TRBD1 (8 bases). The CDR3 sequence is 15 residues long. V was clipped by 1 base and J by 1 base, with 11 bases between them. The germline CDR1 and CDR2 sequences are SEHNR and FQNEAQ (reference sequence). CDR3 amino acids: CASSLEQGGSYEQYF. The CDR3 region has the DNA TGTGCCAGCAGCTTAGAACAGGGGGGGTCCTACGAGCAGTACTTC.

The chain recombines TRBV19 with TRBJ1-5; tentatively, D is TRBD1 (5 bases). V was pared by 8 bases and J by 1 base, with 18 bases between. This CDR3 spans 16 amino acids. CDR1 is LNHDA and CDR2 is SQIVND in the germline V gene (reference sequence). CDR3 loop: CASLGQIGESNQPQHF. The CDR3 bases are TGTGCCAGTTTGGGGCAGATCGGGGAGAGCAATCAGCCCCAGCATTTT.

The chain uses TRBV7-8 and TRBJ1-5; D may be TRBD1 (5 bases). Trimming cost V 5 bases and J 0 bases, with 17 bases left between them. In germline, CDR1 is SGHVS, CDR2 FQNEAQ. CDR3 size: 17 residues. CDR3 bases: TGTGCCAGCAGCCCACGGACAAGCACTTATAGCAATCAGCCCCAGCATTTT. It specifies CASSPRTSTYSNQPQHF.

The gene calls are TRBV2 and TRBJ2-7, with a tentative D call TRBD2 (6 bases). Germline lookup yields CDR1 SNHLY and CDR2 FYNNEI. The CDR3 totals 13 residues. With 8 bases removed from V and 9 bases from J, the gap between germline ends came to 20 bases. This CDR3 reads CASGPGRGSGQYF. In DNA, the CDR3 is TGTGCCAGCGGTCCGGGGCGGGGAAGCGGGCAGTACTTC.

The chain joins TRBV7-6 to TRBJ1-1, with TRBD1 matching 8 bases. CDR3 length: 13 amino acids. V lost 5 bases and J lost 4; bases outside the gene matches: 3. Germline V gives CDR1 SGHVS, CDR2 FNYEAQ. The CDR3 loop is CASSTDRGTEAFF. The CDR3 region has the DNA TGTGCCAGCAGCACAGACAGGGGCACTGAAGCTTTCTTT.

V is TRBV7-3 and J is TRBJ2-2, with TRBD2 as a possible D gene (5 bases). Germline V gene data show CDR1 as SGHTA and CDR2 as FQGTGA. This CDR3 comprises 15 residues. Between the trimmed V and J ends, which lost 5 bases and 7 bases, there was a span of 17 bases. The CDR3 DNA reads as TGTGCCAGCAGCCCCGCCGCCGGGATGGGCGGGGAGCTGTTTTTT. Translating it yields CASSPAAGMGGELFF.